The 12 T cell receptor beta chains reported below all come from one sample, sequenced in a study of blood T cell repertoires in COVID-19. Produced via immunoSEQ multiplex PCR; TCRdb's table is partial and in-frame only. There are roughly 100,000 clones in the sample; roughly 80% occur only once, and 19% lies in the top ten. Material: peripheral blood. These receptors came from a woman between 65 and 79 years old with acute or convalescent COVID-19.

The genes are TRBV14 and TRBJ2-1; a weak D match, TRBD2 (6 bases). Germline V CDR1 and CDR2: SGHDN, FVKESK. The CDR3 spans 13 residues. Trimming cost V 1 base and J 12 bases, with 13 bases left between them. CDR3 loop: CASSQAQGGVQFF. The CDR3 DNA is TGTGCCAGCAGCCAAGCCCAGGGAGGAGTGCAGTTCTTC.

The chain joins TRBV9 to TRBJ1-1; D perhaps matches TRBD1 (6 bases). V was pared by 2 bases and J by 11 bases, with 22 bases between. CDR3 length: 15 residues. Germline V CDR1 and CDR2: SGDLS, YYNGEE. The CDR3 DNA reads as TGTGCCAGCAGCGTTCAGAGCGATAAACAGGGATTGGCTTTCTTT. It specifies CASSVQSDKQGLAFF.

V gene TRBV19 combines with J gene TRBJ2-1, with TRBD1 identical over 11 bases. Germline V CDR1 and CDR2: LNHDA, SQIVND (reference sequence). The CDR3 consists of 16 residues. V dropped 1 base and J dropped 8; count of bases not matched to a gene: 7. The CDR3 region is CASSIVRTGGSDEQFF. The CDR3 region has the DNA TGTGCCAGTAGTATAGTTCGGACAGGGGGCTCGGATGAGCAGTTCTTC.

V usage is TRBV7-9 and J usage is TRBJ1-5, with D unclear. The germline V and J ends were trimmed by 5 bases and 4 bases, with 6 bases remaining between them. Germline V CDR1 and CDR2: SEHNR, FQNEAQ (reference sequence). This CDR3 has 12 amino acids. CDR3 coding DNA: TGTGCCAGCAGCGCCCAGAATCAGCCCCAGCATTTT. Protein product: CASSAQNQPQHF.

This chain connects TRBV4-1 to TRBJ2-7; 7 bases map to TRBD1. J gave up 3 bases and V 0 bases, and 8 bases lay outside the gene matches. The length of the CDR3 is 16 residues. The germline gives CDR1 MGHRA, CDR2 YSYEKL. The CDR3 bases are TGCGCCAGCAGCCAAGAGAGGACAGGCCTCAACTACGAGCAGTACTTC. It yields the protein CASSQERTGLNYEQYF.

This chain uses TRBV7-8 with TRBJ1-1, with D possibly matching TRBD1 (5 bases). Trimming stripped 5 bases from V and 6 bases from J, with 22 bases between. The length of the CDR3 is 16 residues. Germline CDR1 and CDR2: SGHVS and FQNEAQ. The CDR3 DNA reads TGTGCCAGCAGCACAGGAGGGGCAGGGAGGGCCCCTGAAGCTTTCTTT. Translating it yields CASSTGGAGRAPEAFF.

This sequence joins TRBV6-2 or TRBV6-3 and TRBJ1-3; tentative D call: TRBD1 (6 bases). V dropped 4 bases and J dropped 0 bases, with 13 bases sitting between them. Germline V gene sequence: CDR1 MNHEY, CDR2 SVGEGT. CDR3 length: 16 residues. In nucleotides, the CDR3 is TGTGCCAGCAGTTTCGACCGGGACATCTCTGGAAACACCATATATTTT. Protein: CASSFDRDISGNTIYF.

The chain joins TRBV18 to TRBJ1-5; D might be TRBD1 (6 bases). The CDR3 contains 14 residues. Trimming left V 6 bases short and J 4 bases short, with 13 bases between. Germline V gene sequence: CDR1 KGHSH, CDR2 LQKENI. The DNA for the CDR3 is TGTGCCAGCTCGCAAGACAGGAGAAATCAGCCCCAGCATTTT. It yields the protein CASSQDRRNQPQHF.

This clone came up once. This sequence joins TRBV7-2 and TRBJ2-7; D might be TRBD2 (6 bases). Germline assignment: CDR1 SGHTA and CDR2 FQGNSA. CDR3 length: 14 residues. With 1 base removed from V and 7 bases from J, the gap between germline ends came to 14 bases. The CDR3 loop is CASSLVADGREQYF. The CDR3 nucleotides read TGTGCCAGCAGCTTAGTAGCGGACGGTCGGGAGCAGTACTTC.

Worth noting for this clone: Other DNA sequences from this sample encode an identical CDR3 as well. This sequence joins TRBV27 and TRBJ1-1; D not resolved. The CDR3 totals 13 residues. Germline values: CDR1 MNHEY, CDR2 SMNVEV (reference sequence). Trimming left V 3 bases short and J 0 bases short, with 5 bases between. The chain's CDR3 is CASSLSVNTEAFF. The DNA of the CDR3 is TGTGCCAGCAGTTTGTCGGTGAACACTGAAGCTTTCTTT.

The V gene is TRBV29-1, the J gene TRBJ2-7, with TRBD2 matching over 11 bases. Germline CDR1 SQVTM, CDR2 ANQGSEA. V was clipped by 5 bases and J by 1 base; unmatched bases: 1. The CDR3 is 13 amino acids. CDR3 sequence (DNA): TGCAGCGTTTCTAGCGGGGGGTCCTACGAGCAGTACTTC. It codes for CSVSSGGSYEQYF.

The chain has TRBV4-3 and TRBJ2-3; a weak D match, TRBD2 (7 bases). CDR1 LGHNA and CDR2 YSLEER come from the germline V gene. CDR3 length equals 16 residues. Trimming cost V 2 bases and J 4 bases, with 16 bases left between them. The CDR3 sequence is CASSQTGEGGADTQYF. CDR3 nucleotide sequence: TGCGCCAGCAGCCAAACCGGGGAAGGGGGGGCAGATACGCAGTATTTT.